The entry below describes one T cell receptor beta chain. Its target is not known. The PCR used 60 Vbeta and 13 Jbeta primers. Profiling relied on immunoSEQ multiplex PCR, and the TCRdb table lists in-frame clones only, not all of them. The repertoire consists of some 60,000 clones, with 80% occurring once and the leading ten covering 3% to 4.5%. The V end lost 5 bases, the J end lost 0 bases, and 8 bases lay between the germline ends. Per germline, CDR1 PRHDT and CDR2 FYEKMQ (reference sequence). This CDR3 spans 15 amino acids. The data originate from a study of cytomegalovirus exposure and HLA in healthy donors. Broader study findings: The Asian-associated ancestry cluster reportedly had fewer N-insertions than the approximately 610-donor mean in a later analysis.

Source material: PBMCs. The TCR was taken from a woman aged 40 to 50 in good health and CMV-seronegative. The chain links TRBV13 to TRBJ2-6; perhaps TRBD2 as D (6 bases). The CDR3 DNA follows: TGTGCCAGCAGCCGGGAGATCTCTGGGGCCAACGTCCTGACTTTC. It encodes CASSREISGANVLTF.